This T cell receptor (beta chain) was profiled in a study of T cell responses to AZD1222 COVID-19 vaccine. Broader study findings: Reports indicate that nearly half of spike-specific TCRs are directed at unmutated variant regions. Among the donors, most were white British and more were female, and clonal diversity was possibly underestimated. Seropositive at baseline were only a handful of AZD1222 recipients.

The CDR3 loop spans 15 amino acids. CDR1 and CDR2 from the germline V gene are SGHTA and FQGNSA. J was trimmed by 4 bases and V by 3 bases; bases with no gene match: 6. Clones were sequenced by immunoSEQ multiplex PCR, and TCRdb holds only the in-frame ones, with some missing. This sample carries more than 100,000 clones, 85% to 95% of them seen once, and the ten largest clones take approximately 5%. Pooled together were second doses at about 4 or about 12 weeks. Note on this clone: Its cognate antigen is unknown.

This sequence was found in an adult who received the AZD1222 COVID-19 vaccine. Sequenced here: peripheral blood, sampled 28 days after the second AZD1222 dose. The chain recombines TRBV7-2 with TRBJ2-7, with 10 bases fitting TRBD1. CDR3 in DNA: TGTGCCAGCAGCTTCCCGGGACAGGGGATGTACGAGCAGTACTTC. It is translated as CASSFPGQGMYEQYF.